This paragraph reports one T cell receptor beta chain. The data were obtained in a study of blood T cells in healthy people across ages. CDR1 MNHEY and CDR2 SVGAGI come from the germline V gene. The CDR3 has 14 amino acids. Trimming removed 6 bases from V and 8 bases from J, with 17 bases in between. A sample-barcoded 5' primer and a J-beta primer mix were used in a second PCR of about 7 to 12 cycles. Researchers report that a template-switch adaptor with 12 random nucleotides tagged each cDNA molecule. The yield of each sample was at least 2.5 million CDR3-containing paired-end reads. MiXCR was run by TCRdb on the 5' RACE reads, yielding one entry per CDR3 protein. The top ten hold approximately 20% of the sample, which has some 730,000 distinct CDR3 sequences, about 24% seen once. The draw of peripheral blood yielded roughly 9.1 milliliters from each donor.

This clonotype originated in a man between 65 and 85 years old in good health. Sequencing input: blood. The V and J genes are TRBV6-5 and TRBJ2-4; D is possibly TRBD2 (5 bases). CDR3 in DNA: TGTGCCAGCAGGCCACGGATTCGGGGAGACATTCAGTACTTC. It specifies CASRPRIRGDIQYF.